The 26 T cell receptor beta chains below all came from one sample that was sequenced in a study of blood T cells in healthy people across ages. PCR was performed a second time for about 6 to 12 cycles using a sample-barcoded 5' primer and a J-beta primer mix. One entry per CDR3 protein results from TCRdb running MiXCR on the 5' RACE reads. This table has 1,500,000 or so distinct CDR3 sequences, 59% appearing once. Sequencing was done on a sample of blood. These receptors were collected from a young man in good health.

This clonotype was seen more than once but under ten times. The chain joins TRBV20-1 to TRBJ2-1; D not resolved. The germline CDR1 and CDR2 sequences are DFQATT and SNEGSKA (reference sequence). The CDR3 spans 14 residues. V shed 6 bases and J shed 4 bases, with 16 bases lying between them. The CDR3 here is CSARPFAAYNEQFF. The CDR3 DNA reads TGCAGTGCCAGACCATTCGCCGCGTACAATGAGCAGTTCTTC.

This chain uses TRBV27 with TRBJ1-2, with TRBD1 matching 7 bases. The germline CDR1 and CDR2 sequences are MNHEY and SMNVEV (reference sequence). The trim removed 3 bases at V and 8 bases at J, leaving 21 bases unmatched. The CDR3 covers 18 residues. The DNA of the CDR3 is TGTGCCAGCAGTTTCGGCGTGGGACAGAAGCGGTCCCCTGGGGGCTACACCTTC. This sequence encodes CASSFGVGQKRSPGGYTF.

To note about this clonotype: Germline is not matched at one junction end, which may reflect a read error. This chain connects TRBV6-5 to TRBJ2-3; 12 bases agree with TRBD2. CDR1 is MNHEY, CDR2 SVGAGI, per germline. The CDR3 extends over 16 amino acids. This CDR3 reads CASSRLAGAGRDTQYF. The CDR3 DNA reads as TGTGCAAGCAGTAGACTAGCGGGGGCCGGGAGAGATACGCAGTATTTT.

The V gene is TRBV6-2 or TRBV6-3, the J gene TRBJ2-5; 8 bases map to TRBD1. With V trimmed by 9 bases and J by 5 bases, 5 bases remained unmatched. Germline V gene lookup returns CDR1 MNHEY and CDR2 SVGEGT. This CDR3 has 12 residues. CDR3 bases: TGTGCCAGTCGGGACAGGAGGGAGACCCAGTACTTC. This gives the protein CASRDRRETQYF.

This CDR3 is CASSSAKETNTGELFF. CDR3 DNA: TGTGCCAGCAGTTCCGCCAAGGAAACGAACACCGGGGAGCTGTTTTTT. V gene TRBV12-3 or TRBV12-4 combines with J gene TRBJ2-2, with unresolved D. The CDR3 totals 16 residues. V was pared by 4 bases and J by 0 bases, with 12 bases between.

The chain joins TRBV7-2 to TRBJ2-7; no clear D gene. V was pared by 4 bases and J by 5 bases, with 21 bases between. This CDR3 spans 16 amino acids. Germline V CDR1 and CDR2: SGHTA, FQGNSA. As DNA, the CDR3 is TGTGCCAGCAGCTCTAGAGTGGGTGGGCCGACCGACGAGCAGTACTTC. This encodes CASSSRVGGPTDEQYF.

V gene TRBV5-6 combines with J gene TRBJ2-1, with 8 bases aligning to TRBD2. The CDR3 is made up of 16 amino acids. Germline loops: CDR1 SGHDT, CDR2 YYEEEE. Unmatched junction bases numbered 8, after V lost 1 base and J lost 5 bases. The CDR3, as DNA: TGTGCCAGCAGCTTGTTTAGGGGACTAGTAAACAATGAGCAGTTCTTC. As protein: CASSLFRGLVNNEQFF.

The table lists this clonotype with a few counts. This rearrangement joins TRBV10-2 to TRBJ1-2, with TRBD1 matching 7 bases. CDR3 length: 14 residues. V was pared by 8 bases and J by 3 bases, with 9 bases of the junction left unmatched. Germline assignment: CDR1 WSHSY and CDR2 SAAADI. CDR3 sequence: CASLRQGGDYGYTF. In DNA form, the CDR3 reads TGCGCCAGCCTTAGACAGGGAGGGGACTATGGCTACACCTTC.

This clonotype was seen a single time. The chain combines TRBV10-3 with TRBJ1-1; weak D call: TRBD1 (5 bases). Germline CDR1 is ENHRY and CDR2 is SYGVKD. Trimming cost V 7 bases and J 3 bases, with 12 bases left between them. The CDR3 length is 13 residues. CDR3: CAIMGEEDTEAFF. CDR3 in DNA: TGTGCCATCATGGGGGAGGAAGACACTGAAGCTTTCTTT.

The chain uses TRBV10-3 and TRBJ2-7; D gene uncertain. The CDR3 contains 15 residues. V was trimmed by 4 bases and J by 6 bases, leaving 19 bases between them. The germline V gene encodes CDR1 ENHRY and CDR2 SYGVKD. CDR3 nucleotides: TGTGCCATCAGTGGGTTCCGGGTCTCCAACTCCGAGCAGTACTTC. This encodes CAISGFRVSNSEQYF.

The chain has TRBV6-5 and TRBJ2-1; D is unresolved. The CDR3 is 14 residues long. V lost 2 bases and J 7 bases, leaving 12 bases between the germline ends. Germline loops: CDR1 MNHEY, CDR2 SVGAGI. The CDR3: CASSYRALLNEQFF. Written as DNA, the CDR3 is TGTGCCAGCAGTTACAGGGCTCTATTGAATGAGCAGTTCTTC.

The V call is TRBV9, the J call TRBJ2-7; no clear D gene. The CDR3 extends over 14 amino acids. With 1 base removed from V and 3 bases from J, the gap between germline ends came to 11 bases. Germline values: CDR1 SGDLS, CDR2 YYNGEE. CDR3: CASSVSLSGYEQYF. The CDR3 DNA sequence: TGTGCCAGCAGCGTATCCCTTTCAGGCTACGAGCAGTACTTC.

This chain links TRBV3-1 with TRBJ2-1; D possibly uses TRBD1 or TRBD2 (6 bases each). The CDR3 consists of 16 residues. V was cut by 4 bases and J by 7 bases, with 20 bases left in between. Looked up from germline, CDR1 is LGHDT and CDR2 is YNNKEL (reference sequence). CDR3 residues: CASSPPGASQGNEQFF. In DNA form, the CDR3 reads TGTGCCAGCAGCCCCCCGGGGGCTAGCCAGGGGAATGAGCAGTTCTTC.

The V call is TRBV25-1, the J call TRBJ1-2, with D possibly being TRBD1 (6 bases). The CDR3 length is 14 residues. Germline V gene lookup returns CDR1 MGHDK and CDR2 SYGVNS. The V end was cut by 8 bases, the J end by 4 bases, with 17 bases between. The CDR3 here is CASGGLAGGYGYTF. The CDR3 DNA is TGTGCCAGCGGGGGCCTTGCTGGGGGCTATGGCTACACCTTC.

In DNA, the CDR3 is TGCGCCAGCAGCTTTGATAGCGGGACCTACAATGAGCAGTTCTTC. It yields the protein CASSFDSGTYNEQFF. The J gene is TRBJ2-1, the V gene TRBV5-1, with TRBD2 identical over 8 bases. Per germline, CDR1 SGHRS and CDR2 YFSETQ. The trim removed 2 bases at V and 2 bases at J, leaving 3 bases unmatched. The CDR3 loop spans 15 amino acids.

This clonotype has a count of ten or more. CDR3 protein: CASSSGLAGGMLLAQYF. CDR3 DNA: TGTGCCAGCAGCTCAGGACTAGCGGGGGGTATGTTGCTGGCCCAGTACTTC. The chain uses TRBV7-2 and TRBJ2-5; 14 bases agree with TRBD2. Per germline, CDR1 SGHTA and CDR2 FQGNSA. Germline trimming cut 4 bases from V and 9 bases from J; bases unmatched to any gene: 13. The CDR3 spans 17 residues.

This clonotype was counted between two and nine times. The rearrangement uses TRBV4-3 and TRBJ1-3; D gene unclear. The CDR3 has 15 amino acids. V was trimmed by 4 bases and J by 0 bases, leaving 10 bases between them. Germline V gene sequence: CDR1 LGHNA, CDR2 YSLEER. The CDR3 spells CASSPRGSSGNTIYF. CDR3 nucleotide sequence: TGCGCCAGCAGCCCCCGGGGTAGCTCTGGAAACACCATATATTTT.

Points on this clonotype: It is likely a read error, because the conserved phenylalanine at the end of the CDR3 is missing. V and J are TRBV24-1 and TRBJ2-1, with a tentative D call TRBD2 (8 bases). This CDR3 spans 14 amino acids. Trimming took 8 bases from V and 8 from J, leaving 18 bases between them. Germline lookup yields CDR1 KGHDR and CDR2 SFDVKD. CDR3 sequence reads: CATKGGTAGDEQFV. The CDR3 DNA reads as TGTGCCACCAAGGGAGGGACAGCGGGGGATGAGCAGTTCGTC.

The chain links TRBV7-9 to TRBJ2-1; unclear D gene. Germline V gene sequence: CDR1 SEHNR, CDR2 FQNEAQ (reference sequence). V gave up 5 bases and J gave up 9 bases, with 14 bases separating them. This CDR3 comprises 13 residues. This CDR3 reads CASSLLGAREQFF. The CDR3 region has the DNA TGTGCCAGCAGCCTTTTGGGCGCACGTGAGCAGTTCTTC.

This clonotype was observed a few times. The DNA of the CDR3 is TGTGCCAGCAGCCAAGGGGACAGGGCCTTCAATCAGCCCCAGCATTTT. Its protein product is CASSQGDRAFNQPQHF. V gene TRBV4-2 combines with J gene TRBJ1-5; 9 bases are a match to TRBD1. The CDR3 contains 16 residues. The ends lost 1 base at V and 3 bases at J; junction bases unmatched: 4. Germline V CDR1 and CDR2: LGHNA, YNFKEQ.

The J gene is TRBJ2-1, the V gene TRBV7-6; 8 bases are a match to TRBD1. Trimming cost V 6 bases and J 7 bases; bases outside gene matches: 8. Germline V gene sequence: CDR1 SGHVS, CDR2 FNYEAQ. This CDR3 comprises 14 residues. CDR3 sequence: CASRQTGDRNEQFF. The CDR3 DNA is TGTGCCAGCAGACAGACAGGGGATAGGAATGAGCAGTTCTTC. Full variable domain (remainder filled in from reference TRBV7-6 and TRBJ2-1): GAGVSQSPRYKVTKRGQDVALRCDPISGHVSLYWYRQALGQGPEFLTYFNYEAQQDKSGLPNDRFSAERPEGSISTLTIQRTEQRDSAMYRCASRQTGDRNEQFFGPGTRLTVL.

This chain joins TRBV7-2 and TRBJ2-5, with 12 bases that match TRBD1. The CDR3 has 14 amino acids. Unmatched junction bases numbered 9, after V lost 5 bases and J lost 11 bases. Germline V gene data show CDR1 as SGHTA and CDR2 as FQGNSA. The CDR3 coding sequence is TGTGCCAGCAGCCCCGGGACAGGGGGCAAAGGGCAGTACTTC. Translated, it gives CASSPGTGGKGQYF. Full variable domain (remainder filled in from reference TRBV7-2 and TRBJ2-5): GAGVSQSPSNKVTEKGKDVELRCDPISGHTALYWYRQSLGQGLEFLIYFQGNSAPDKSGLPSDRFSAERTGGSVSTLTIQRTQQEDSAVYLCASSPGTGGKGQYFGPGTRLLVL.

The V call is TRBV6-2 or TRBV6-3, the J call TRBJ2-3; D is unresolved. V lost 11 bases and J 0 bases, leaving 15 bases between the germline ends. CDR3 length equals 14 residues. The germline V gene has CDR1 MNHEY and CDR2 SVGEGT. The CDR3: CARHPHRSTDTQYF. CDR3 in DNA: TGTGCCCGCCACCCGCACCGCAGCACAGATACGCAGTATTTT.

The chain links TRBV7-9 to TRBJ2-6; TRBD1 matches at 9 bases. The CDR3 runs to 18 residues. V gave up 4 bases and J gave up 3 bases; unmatched junction bases: 10. Germline V lookup: CDR1 SEHNR, CDR2 FQNEAQ (reference sequence). CDR3 loop: CASSSGPGQGLGANVLTF. CDR3 bases: TGTGCCAGCAGCTCCGGGCCGGGACAGGGTCTTGGGGCCAACGTCCTGACTTTC.

This clonotype is a singleton in its sample. The chain combines TRBV9 with TRBJ2-4, with D possibly being TRBD1 or TRBD2 (5 bases each). The J call is uncertain, as TRBJ2-7 better fits the DNA end. The CDR3 is 15 residues long. The germline gives CDR1 SGDLS, CDR2 YYNGEE. The CDR3 protein is CASSVLPGRDYEQYF. Here the CDR3 DNA reads TGTGCCAGCAGCGTACTGCCGGGACGTGACTACGAGCAGTACTTC.

This chain uses TRBV6-1 with TRBJ2-1; D is perhaps TRBD2 (5 bases). V shed 6 bases and J shed 13 bases, with 19 bases lying between them. Germline V lookup: CDR1 MNHNS, CDR2 SASEGT. The CDR3 length is 13 residues. CDR3 DNA sequence: TGTGCCAGCAGCGCCATGAGGGTAGAGACCCAGTTCTTC. It codes for CASSAMRVETQFF.